Below are 18 T cell receptor beta chains sequenced from a single sample in a study of OX40 agonist ivuxolimab in advanced cancers. Sequencing used immunoSEQ multiplex PCR; TCRdb keeps in-frame clones, though not all of them. The sample lists around 7,800 clones, about nine tenths occurring once. Material: CD4+ or CD8+ T cells sorted from blood, obtained in a trial of the OX40 agonist ivuxolimab. The source of these receptors is an adult with an advanced solid tumor such as melanoma, head and neck, liver or kidney cancer.

This chain links TRBV23-1 with TRBJ1-1; D is uncertain. TRBV23-1 is an ORF, and what it does is uncertain. The CDR3 totals 18 residues. The germline V and J ends were trimmed by 7 bases and 0 bases, with 24 bases remaining between them. Written as DNA, the CDR3 is TGCGCCAGCATCTTGAGGGCTAGACGCAGGTTAATGAACACTGAAGCTTTCTTT. Its protein product is CASILRARRRLMNTEAFF.

This sequence joins TRBV5-4 and TRBJ2-5; 12 bases fit TRBD2. The CDR3 is 15 residues long. Germline values: CDR1 SGHNT, CDR2 YYREEE (reference sequence). The V and J ends lost 3 bases and 5 bases, in that order; junction bases with no gene match: 5. DNA of the CDR3: TGTGCCAGCAGCTCTAGCGGGAGGGGACCGGAGACCCAGTACTTC. Translating it yields CASSSSGRGPETQYF.

The chain employs TRBV5-1 and TRBJ1-1, with D maybe TRBD1 (5 bases). V gave up 3 bases and J gave up 5 bases, with 11 bases separating them. CDR3 length: 13 residues. The germline V gene encodes CDR1 SGHRS and CDR2 YFSETQ. CDR3 sequence reads: CASSSSPGTEAFF. The CDR3 DNA follows: TGCGCCAGCAGCTCCAGTCCAGGGACTGAAGCTTTCTTT.

The V gene is TRBV5-1, the J gene TRBJ2-7, with 7 nucleotides matching TRBD1. This CDR3 comprises 14 residues. Trimming cost V 3 bases and J 0 bases; bases outside gene matches: 3. CDR1 and CDR2 (germline): SGHRS, YFSETQ. The CDR3 here is CASSSGTASYEQYF. CDR3 bases: TGCGCCAGCAGCTCCGGGACAGCCTCCTACGAGCAGTACTTC.

The chain combines TRBV9 with TRBJ1-1, with 8 bases aligning to TRBD1. With 1 base clipped from V and 0 bases from J, the junction kept 8 bases outside the gene matches. This CDR3 is built from 17 residues. Germline V gene lookup returns CDR1 SGDLS and CDR2 YYNGEE. The CDR3 protein is CASSVLTGVEMNTEAFF. As DNA, the CDR3 is TGTGCCAGCAGCGTATTGACAGGGGTTGAAATGAACACTGAAGCTTTCTTT. Full variable domain (rest looked up from reference TRBV9 and TRBJ1-1): DSGVTQTPKHLITATGQRVTLRCSPRSGDLSVYWYQQSLDQGLQFLIQYYNGEERAKGNILERFSAQQFPDLHSELNLSSLELGDSALYFCASSVLTGVEMNTEAFFGQGTRLTVV.

This clone appeared a few times. The sample holds other DNA sequences that translate to the same CDR3. V usage is TRBV19 and J usage is TRBJ2-7, with 10 positions matching TRBD1. There are 13 residues in the CDR3. Trimming at V came to 7 bases and at J to 2 bases, leaving 2 bases not matched to a gene. In germline, CDR1 is LNHDA, CDR2 SQIVND (reference sequence). As DNA, the CDR3 is TGTGCCAGTAAGGGGACAGGGGCCTACGAGCAGTACTTC. Amino acid sequence: CASKGTGAYEQYF. The complete variable domain, with remaining parts taken from reference TRBV19 and TRBJ2-7, reads DGGITQSPKYLFRKEGQNVTLSCEQNLNHDAMYWYRQDPGQGLRLIYYSQIVNDFQKGDIAEGYSVSREKKESFPLTVTSAQKNPTAFYLCASKGTGAYEQYFGPGTRLTVT.

On this clone itself: The same CDR3 arises from other DNA sequences in this sample as well. This rearrangement joins TRBV30 to TRBJ1-5, with D possibly matching TRBD1 (5 bases). Trimming shortened V by 5 bases and J by 5 bases, and 13 bases separated the two germline ends. This CDR3 has 13 amino acids. CDR1 is GTSNPN, CDR2 SVGIG, per germline (reference sequence). CDR3 protein: CAWGWGGDQPQHF. For the CDR3, the DNA is TGTGCCTGGGGGTGGGGGGGGGATCAGCCCCAGCATTTT. The full variable domain, in which reference TRBV30 and TRBJ1-5 provide the parts outside the CDR3, is SQTIHQWPATLVQPVGSPLSLECTVEGTSNPNLYWYRQAAGRGLQLLFYSVGIGQISSEVPQNLSASRPQDRQFILSSKKLLLSDSGFYLCAWGWGGDQPQHFGDGTRLSIL.

The rearrangement links TRBV9 to TRBJ2-2, with TRBD2 matching 8 bases. The CDR3 is made up of 15 amino acids. V lost 4 bases, J lost 6 bases, and 8 bases stayed unmatched. The germline gives CDR1 SGDLS, CDR2 YYNGEE. CDR3 DNA sequence: TGTGCCAGCAGCCCCTCGGGGGGGCCTGCCGGGGAGCTGTTTTTT. It translates to CASSPSGGPAGELFF. The entire variable domain, with the rest obtained from reference TRBV9 and TRBJ2-2, is as follows: DSGVTQTPKHLITATGQRVTLRCSPRSGDLSVYWYQQSLDQGLQFLIQYYNGEERAKGNILERFSAQQFPDLHSELNLSSLELGDSALYFCASSPSGGPAGELFFGEGSRLTVL.

In DNA, the CDR3 is TGTGCCAGCCTCAGGATTGAGAATCAGCCCCAGCATTTT. It encodes CASLRIENQPQHF. V gene TRBV2 combines with J gene TRBJ1-5; D remains ambiguous. Deletions cut 8 bases from V and 4 bases from J, with 12 bases between. The CDR3 contains 13 residues. CDR1 is SNHLY and CDR2 is FYNNEI in the germline V gene.

This clone was counted between two and nine times. The chain employs TRBV11-3 and TRBJ2-6; either TRBD1 or TRBD2 may fit D (5 bases each). The germline gives CDR1 SGHNT, CDR2 YENEEA. This CDR3 contains 15 residues. Trimming removed 1 base from V and 4 bases from J, with 8 bases in between. For the CDR3, the DNA is TGTGCCAGCAGCTTAGGGGGGACCGGGGCCAACGTCCTGACTTTC. It codes for CASSLGGTGANVLTF.

The gene calls are TRBV28 and TRBJ2-2; TRBD2 matches 10 bases. The CDR3 is 16 residues long. The V segment lost 3 bases and the J segment 6 bases; nucleotides outside the gene matches: 7. Germline V CDR1 and CDR2: MDHEN, SYDVKM. CDR3 in amino acids: CASSFWASGSPGELFF. In nucleotides, the CDR3 is TGTGCCAGCAGTTTCTGGGCTAGCGGGAGTCCCGGGGAGCTGTTTTTT. Filled out from reference TRBV28 and TRBJ2-2, the complete variable domain reads DVKVTQSSRYLVKRTGEKVFLECVQDMDHENMFWYRQDPGLGLRLIYFSYDVKMKEKGDIPEGYSVSREKKERFSLILESASTNQTSMYLCASSFWASGSPGELFFGEGSRLTVL.

The chain links TRBV28 to TRBJ2-5, with TRBD2 matching over 8 bases. Per germline, CDR1 MDHEN and CDR2 SYDVKM. V lost 6 bases and J lost 4; bases outside the gene matches: 16. The CDR3 is made up of 17 amino acids. The DNA for the CDR3 is TGTGCCAGCAGGCCGATGCCCCGGGGGGGCTTGGGAGAGACCCAGTACTTC. Amino acid sequence: CASRPMPRGGLGETQYF. Together with reference TRBV28 and TRBJ2-5, the CDR3 gives the full variable domain: DVKVTQSSRYLVKRTGEKVFLECVQDMDHENMFWYRQDPGLGLRLIYFSYDVKMKEKGDIPEGYSVSREKKERFSLILESASTNQTSMYLCASRPMPRGGLGETQYFGPGTRLLVL.

The rearrangement links TRBV30 to TRBJ2-2; 8 bases align to TRBD2. Germline V gene sequence: CDR1 GTSNPN, CDR2 SVGIG (reference sequence). V dropped 3 bases and J dropped 4; count of bases not matched to a gene: 4. There are 14 residues in the CDR3. The CDR3 protein is CAWRPGGSTGELFF. The CDR3 nucleotides read TGTGCCTGGAGACCGGGGGGGTCCACCGGGGAGCTGTTTTTT.

This chain joins TRBV6-5 and TRBJ2-3; 7 bases line up with TRBD1. With 6 bases clipped from V and 6 bases from J, the junction kept 6 bases outside the gene matches. The CDR3 has 13 residues. Germline V lookup: CDR1 MNHEY, CDR2 SVGAGI. CDR3 nucleotides: TGTGCCAGCAGCTTTGTCAGGGGGGATACGCAGTATTTT. Its protein is CASSFVRGDTQYF.

This clone was counted only a few times. The chain combines TRBV7-8 with TRBJ2-1, with 9 bases aligning to TRBD2. V gave up 1 base and J gave up 1 base; unmatched junction bases: 5. Germline assignment: CDR1 SGHVS and CDR2 FQNEAQ. This CDR3 spans 17 amino acids. CDR3 sequence reads: CASSLGGSGSSYNEQFF. The CDR3 DNA follows: TGTGCCAGCAGCTTAGGGGGTAGCGGGAGTTCCTACAATGAGCAGTTCTTC.

V gene TRBV5-1 combines with J gene TRBJ1-1, with D maybe TRBD1 (6 bases). CDR3 length: 16 amino acids. Germline assignment: CDR1 SGHRS and CDR2 YFSETQ. With 3 bases removed from V and 4 bases from J, the gap between germline ends came to 19 bases. The DNA for the CDR3 is TGCGCCAGCAGCTCTAGGACGACAGGTGCCTCCACTGAAGCTTTCTTT. It yields the protein CASSSRTTGASTEAFF.

J is TRBJ2-7 and V is TRBV11-2, with 8 bases lining up with TRBD2. The CDR3 spans 16 residues. Germline V gene sequence: CDR1 SGHAT, CDR2 FQNNGV. J was trimmed by 4 bases and V by 5 bases; bases with no gene match: 13. The CDR3 protein is CASSLRSPGGPYEQYF. DNA of the CDR3: TGTGCCAGCAGCCTAAGGAGTCCGGGAGGGCCTTACGAGCAGTACTTC.

The rearrangement links TRBV11-1 to TRBJ2-1; TRBD2 matches 14 bases. Germline trimming cut 5 bases from V and 0 bases from J; bases unmatched to any gene: 9. This CDR3 has 19 amino acids. Germline assignment: CDR1 SGHAT and CDR2 FQDESV (reference sequence). In DNA, the CDR3 is TGTGCCAGCAGCCCCCGGACTAGCGGGAGGCTAATCTCCTACAATGAGCAGTTCTTC. Translation: CASSPRTSGRLISYNEQFF.